The 13 T cell receptor beta chains reported below all come from one sample, sequenced in a study of monozygotic twins with inflammatory bowel disease. TCRdb re-called the 5' RACE reads; one entry per CDR3 protein, DNA not given. The sample table sets out hundreds of thousands of distinct CDR3 sequences. Sequenced sample: blood. The receptors shown here come from a human donor with ulcerative colitis or Crohn's disease, or a healthy co-twin of an affected twin (not recorded which).

The chain couples TRBV18 to TRBJ1-2; TCRdb's assignment of TRBD1 cannot be checked, as there is no DNA. This CDR3 has 17 amino acids. The germline CDR1 and CDR2 sequences are KGHSH and LQKENI. This CDR3 is CASSPRTGAEANYGYTF.

V is TRBV5-6 and J is TRBJ1-3. CDR1 SGHDT and CDR2 YYEEEE come from the germline V gene. This CDR3 has 20 amino acids. CDR3 residues: CASSLAGVAGSWSDGNTIYF.

The rearrangement uses TRBV10-3 and TRBJ1-2. Germline V gene sequence: CDR1 ENHRY, CDR2 SYGVKD. The CDR3 is 13 amino acids. The chain's CDR3 is CAISEGEASVFTF.

The chain uses TRBV7-9 and TRBJ1-2; TCRdb lists TRBD1, though no DNA is available to test this call. The CDR3 consists of 13 residues. CDR1 and CDR2 from the germline V gene are SEHNR and FQNEAQ (reference sequence). This CDR3 reads CASSPTGDHGYTF.

This chain links TRBV25-1 with TRBJ2-3. The CDR3 is 13 amino acids. The germline V gene has CDR1 MGHDK and CDR2 SYGVNS. The CDR3 protein is CASSESGANTQYF.

The chain joins TRBV10-3 to TRBJ2-6; TCRdb calls TRBD1, which cannot be checked without DNA. This CDR3 region has 16 residues. In germline, CDR1 is ENHRY, CDR2 SYGVKD. CDR3 region: CAISESGSGGANVLTF.

The chain joins TRBV2 to TRBJ2-3; TCRdb outputs TRBD1, but without DNA this stays unchecked. Germline CDR1 reads SNHLY; CDR2 reads FYNNEI. There are 13 residues in the CDR3. This CDR3 is CATKGSVPDTQYF.

The rearrangement joins TRBV20-1 to TRBJ2-1; TCRdb returns TRBD2, unconfirmable since there is no DNA. Looked up from germline, CDR1 is DFQATT and CDR2 is SNEGSKA (reference sequence). The CDR3 sequence is 18 residues long. CDR3: CSARGLPQGLYYNVEQFF.

The V and J genes are TRBV4-1 and TRBJ2-3; as DNA is missing, the TRBD2 call by TCRdb cannot be tested. Germline CDR1 MGHRA, CDR2 YSYEKL. The CDR3 is 19 residues long. CDR3 amino acids: CASSQARSSGTSGSDTQYF.

The rearrangement joins TRBV20-1 to TRBJ2-1; TCRdb reports TRBD1, a call that lacks DNA to check it against. Germline lookup yields CDR1 DFQATT and CDR2 SNEGSKA (reference sequence). There are 12 residues in the CDR3. The CDR3 sequence: CSASDRGDEQFF.

The rearrangement links TRBV18 to TRBJ2-1; TCRdb designates TRBD2, a call that cannot be tested without DNA. The CDR3 length is 15 residues. The V gene's germline CDR1 is KGHSH and CDR2 LQKENI. The CDR3 here is CASSQGLATSNEQFF. The full variable domain, rest sourced from reference TRBV18 and TRBJ2-1, is NAGVMQNPRHLVRRRGQEARLRCSPMKGHSHVYWYRQLPEEGLKFMVYLQKENIIDESGMPKERFSAEFPKEGPSILRIQQVVRGDSAAYFCASSQGLATSNEQFFGPGTRLTVL.

This sequence joins TRBV30 and TRBJ1-6. Germline-derived CDR1 and CDR2 are GTSNPN and SVGIG (reference sequence). The CDR3 spans 13 residues. CDR3 loop: CAWRGQSNSPLHF.

Here the CDR3 reads CASSFRQGGMDSPLHF. The gene calls are TRBV7-9 and TRBJ1-6; no DNA is available, so the TRBD1 call from TCRdb remains unchecked. The germline gives CDR1 SEHNR, CDR2 FQNEAQ (reference sequence). The CDR3 sequence is 16 residues long.